This TCR beta chain was documented in a study of monozygotic twins with inflammatory bowel disease. With respect to this clonotype: As yet, its antigen is unknown.

The CDR3 covers 15 residues. From germline, CDR1 is DFQATT and CDR2 SNEGSKA (reference sequence). Study observations and caveats: Patient-specific immunosuppressive treatments may have made repertoires more variable. The results supported no single strong signal or clonotype associated with IBD.

The template switching step added UMIs that contained a 6-nucleotide sample barcode. TCRdb re-called the 5' RACE reads and shows each CDR3 protein once, DNA omitted. The sample data list 440,000 or so distinct CDR3 sequences. Blood samples measuring 2.5 ml were taken per donor. The source material was blood. The source is a human donor with ulcerative colitis or Crohn's disease, or a healthy co-twin of an affected twin (not recorded which). The chain joins TRBV20-1 to TRBJ1-3; there is no DNA to check the TCRdb D call of TRBD1. CDR3 sequence reads: CSASPGHSNGNTIYF.